This entry concerns a single TCR beta chain. The antigen is unknown. This record comes from a study of radiotherapy plus CTLA-4 blockade in lung cancer. Study results and caveats: An expansion of tumor-derived TCR clones occurred in blood after radiotherapy plus ipilimumab.

The assay was immunoSEQ multiplex PCR, and TCRdb's table has in-frame clones only and misses some. The repertoire consists of about 98,000 clones, with around 90% occurring once and the leading ten covering 4.5% to 5%. In chemo-refractory metastatic non-small-cell lung cancer, patients got ipilimumab CTLA-4 blockade together with focal radiation. The receptor comes from a human donor with non-small cell lung cancer that progressed on radiotherapy plus ipilimumab. This specimen was peripheral blood, taken from a patient treated with radiotherapy plus ipilimumab.

The DNA for the CDR3 is TGTGCCAGCAGTTCCCCTGGGGTAGGACTGTTTTTT. It yields the protein CASSSPGVGLFF. The chain is built from TRBV28 and TRBJ1-4, with D unclear. The length of the CDR3 is 12 residues. Germline assignment: CDR1 MDHEN and CDR2 SYDVKM. The V end lost 4 bases, the J end lost 13 bases, and 13 bases lay between the germline ends.